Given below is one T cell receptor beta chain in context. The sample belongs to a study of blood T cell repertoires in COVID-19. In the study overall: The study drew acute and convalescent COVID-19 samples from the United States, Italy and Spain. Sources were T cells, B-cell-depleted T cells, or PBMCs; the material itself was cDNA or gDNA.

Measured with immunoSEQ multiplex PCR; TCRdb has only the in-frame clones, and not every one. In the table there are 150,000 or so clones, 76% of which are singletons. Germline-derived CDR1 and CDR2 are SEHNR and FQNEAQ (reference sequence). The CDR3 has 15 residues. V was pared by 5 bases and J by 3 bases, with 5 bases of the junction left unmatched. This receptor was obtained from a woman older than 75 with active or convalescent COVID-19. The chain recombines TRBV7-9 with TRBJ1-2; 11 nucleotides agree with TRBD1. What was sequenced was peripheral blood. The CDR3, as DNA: TGTGCCAGCAGCGAGGACAGGGGGCTCGACTATGGCTACACCTTC. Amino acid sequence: CASSEDRGLDYGYTF.